What follows are 6 T cell receptor beta chains derived from one specimen sequenced in a study of blood T cells in healthy people across ages (dated by TCRdb to between 2014 and 2017). The library was prepared using 5' RACE. Reads for this sample came from an Illumina HiSeq 2500. A second PCR of roughly 7 to 12 cycles was run with a J-beta primer mix and a sample-barcoded 5' primer. TCRdb passed the public sequencing reads through fastp at Q25 and MiXCR, retaining productive beta sequences. Rows merge per CDR3 protein into single entries with the most common DNA and genes. The sample table lists more than 800,000 distinct CDR3 sequences, 29% of them with a count of one. Around a sixth of the sample is held by the ten biggest clonotypes. Sample: blood. These receptors were collected from an elderly woman in good health.

Worth noting for this clonotype: This may stem from a read error, because a much larger clone lies one nucleotide away. The chain has TRBV6-2 or TRBV6-3 and TRBJ2-4; 9 bases align to TRBD1. This CDR3 contains 15 residues. Germline V gene data show CDR1 as MNHEY and CDR2 as SVGEGT. The CDR3 nucleotides are TGTGCCAGCAGCAATCCTACAGGGGGCAAAAACACTCAGTACTTC. It specifies CASSNPTGGKNTQYF.

This clonotype has a count of ten or more. This chain connects TRBV9 to TRBJ2-7; 8 bases are shared with TRBD1. The germline V gene has CDR1 SGDLS and CDR2 YYNGEE. The ends lost 3 bases at V and 6 bases at J; junction bases unmatched: 8. There are 14 residues in the CDR3. CDR3 in DNA: TGTGCCAGCAGCGGAGGACAGGGCACCGGCGAGCAGTACTTC. This translates into CASSGGQGTGEQYF.

Details on this clonotype: Given a much more abundant clone one base away, this may be a read error. This chain links TRBV7-2 with TRBJ2-5; 8 bases align to TRBD1. This CDR3 is built from 17 residues. Germline assignment: CDR1 SGHTA and CDR2 FQGNSA. The J segment lost 11 bases and the V segment lost 2 bases, leaving 19 bases of the junction unmatched. Here the CDR3 DNA reads TGTGCCAGCAGCTTATCCGTGCCCGGACAGGGATGGAATGAGCAGTACTTC. This codes for CASSLSVPGQGWNEQYF. The complete variable domain, with remaining parts taken from reference TRBV7-2 and TRBJ2-5, reads GAGVSQSPSNKVTEKGKDVELRCDPISGHTALYWYRQSLGQGLEFLIYFQGNSAPDKSGLPSDRFSAERTGGSVSTLTIQRTQQEDSAVYLCASSLSVPGQGWNEQYFGPGTRLLVL.

This clonotype was detected many times. V usage is TRBV5-1 and J usage is TRBJ2-3; 8 positions agree with TRBD1. The CDR3 is 14 amino acids. V shed 3 bases and J 5 bases; nucleotides not matched to a gene: 5. Germline values: CDR1 SGHRS, CDR2 YFSETQ. The CDR3 nucleotides read TGCGCCAGCAGCTACGACAGGGGTCGAGATACGCAGTATTTT. Translation gives CASSYDRGRDTQYF.

This clonotype showed up just a few times. This chain connects TRBV6-2 or TRBV6-3 to TRBJ1-6; no clear D. The CDR3 covers 14 residues. From germline, CDR1 is MNHEY and CDR2 SVGEGT. Deletions cut 4 bases from V and 13 bases from J, with 17 bases between. The CDR3 sequence: CASSSPYAAEPLHF. CDR3 bases: TGTGCCAGCAGTTCACCCTACGCGGCGGAGCCCCTCCACTTT.

The chain is built from TRBV9 and TRBJ2-1, with TRBD2 identical over 12 bases. The J segment lost 4 bases and the V segment lost 3 bases, leaving 5 bases of the junction unmatched. The CDR3 covers 16 residues. Germline loops: CDR1 SGDLS, CDR2 YYNGEE. The CDR3 DNA follows: TGTGCCAGCAGCGCTCCTAGCGGGGGGGAATACAATGAGCAGTTCTTC. The encoded protein is CASSAPSGGEYNEQFF.